This note documents a single T cell receptor beta chain sequence. Its antigen is unidentified. The protocol was immunoSEQ multiplex PCR, while the TCRdb copy is restricted to in-frame clones and leaves out a portion. In the table there are tens of thousands of clones, around 90% of which are singletons. This entry comes from a study of T cell responses to AZD1222 COVID-19 vaccine. Study-level points and caveats: Only after the peak T cell response were repertoires sampled. Clonal diversity was possibly underestimated; the donors were predominantly white British and more often female. Baseline antibody screening turned up just five to seven seropositive AZD1222 recipients.

V gave up 6 bases and J gave up 4 bases, with 12 bases separating them. The CDR3 loop spans 13 amino acids. The germline CDR1 and CDR2 sequences are SQVTM and ANQGSEA. The sequence came from an adult who received the AZD1222 COVID-19 vaccine. This chain uses TRBV29-1 with TRBJ1-4; no firm D call. Sequenced material: peripheral blood, taken 28 days after the second AZD1222 dose. The CDR3 region is CSVGPDYNEKLFF. CDR3 bases: TGCAGCGTCGGGCCTGACTATAATGAAAAACTGTTTTTT.